The 21 T cell receptor beta chains presented below share a single source sample, sequenced in a study of persistence of HIV-infected CD4 T cells. This was the immunoSEQ version 4 assay in survey mode. Sequencing was performed with immunoSEQ multiplex PCR; in TCRdb, only in-frame clones are kept and a portion is missing. The table lists roughly 35,000 clones, more than 75% of them singletons. Their recognized antigens are unknown. An overlapping HIV-1 Gag peptide pool stimulated these cells at roughly 1 ug/peptide/mL. Sorted nonresponding memory CD4+ T cells were CD40L-negative, CD69-negative, CD45RO-high. Sequenced here: cultured CD4+ T cells from PBMCs, sampled from a patient who received antiretroviral therapy. These receptors came from an adult with HIV. The donor label of this sample is uncertain.

This clone has a handful of counts. The chain couples TRBV6-1 to TRBJ1-5; D is uncertain. The CDR3 runs to 17 residues. The germline V gene has CDR1 MNHNS and CDR2 SASEGT. V lost 0 bases and J 0 bases, leaving 12 bases between the germline ends. This CDR3 is CASSEARVGVSNQPQHF. The DNA for the CDR3 is TGTGCCAGCAGTGAAGCTAGGGTCGGAGTTAGCAATCAGCCCCAGCATTTT.

This clone appeared once. V gene TRBV7-2 combines with J gene TRBJ2-1, with TRBD2 matching over 9 bases. The CDR3 loop spans 14 amino acids. Germline CDR1 is SGHTA and CDR2 is FQGNSA. The ends lost 5 bases at V and 5 bases at J; junction bases unmatched: 4. CDR3 in DNA: TGTGCCAGCAGCATCCAGCGGGGGGACAATGAGCAGTTCTTC. Encoded protein: CASSIQRGDNEQFF.

This clone has more than one count but fewer than ten. The chain employs TRBV21-1 and TRBJ1-1. TRBV21-1 is a recognized pseudogene. The CDR3 sequence is 13 residues long. The DNA for the CDR3 is TGTGCCAGCAGCAAAGCGGACGAACTAGAGTCTTTCTTT. Translated, it gives CASSKADELESFF.

The chain combines TRBV6-2 or TRBV6-3 with TRBJ2-6; 7 bases fit TRBD1. CDR1 is MNHEY and CDR2 is SVGEGT in the germline V gene. This CDR3 is 16 amino acids long. The V segment lost 6 bases and the J segment 2 bases; nucleotides outside the gene matches: 7. CDR3 region: CASSRYRGAGANVLTF. In DNA, the CDR3 is TGTGCCAGCAGCAGATACAGGGGAGCTGGGGCCAACGTCCTGACTTTC.

The chain has TRBV7-3 and TRBJ2-1; no clear D. Germline lookup yields CDR1 SGHTA and CDR2 FQGTGA. V was shortened by 2 bases and J by 3 bases, with 11 bases between the two germline ends. CDR3 length: 15 residues. The CDR3 DNA is TGTGCCAGCAGCTTATACAACAGTCTCTACAATGAGCAGTTCTTC. Encoded protein: CASSLYNSLYNEQFF.

CDR3 region: CASASQGDEGDTQYF. Written as DNA, the CDR3 is TGTGCCAGCGCTTCCCAGGGAGACGAGGGAGATACGCAGTATTTT. The rearrangement joins TRBV11-3 to TRBJ2-3; D is possibly TRBD1 or TRBD2 (5 bases each). Trimming removed 8 bases from V and 5 bases from J, with 20 bases in between. This CDR3 is 15 amino acids long. CDR1 and CDR2 (germline): SGHNT, YENEEA.

This chain links TRBV6-5 with TRBJ1-5, with TRBD1 matching 8 bases. This CDR3 is built from 12 residues. CDR1 MNHEY and CDR2 SVGAGI come from the germline V gene. Trimming at V came to 6 bases and at J to 5 bases, leaving 0 bases not matched to a gene. Here the CDR3 reads CASRTGDQPQHF. Written as DNA, the CDR3 is TGTGCCAGCAGGACAGGGGATCAGCCCCAGCATTTT.

The V and J genes are TRBV7-3 and TRBJ2-1, with a tentative D call TRBD1 (6 bases). Trimming left V 1 base short and J 4 bases short, with 11 bases between. The CDR3 consists of 15 residues. The germline gives CDR1 SGHTA, CDR2 FQGTGA. The CDR3 sequence is CASSLNRALYNEQFF. CDR3 DNA: TGTGCCAGCAGCTTAAACAGGGCCTTATACAATGAGCAGTTCTTC.

This clone was observed a single time. The CDR3 sequence: CAISEHQGRTDTQYF. The CDR3 bases are TGTGCCATCAGTGAGCACCAGGGGCGGACAGATACGCAGTATTTT. The chain has TRBV10-3 and TRBJ2-3; TRBD1 might be the D (6 bases). The V gene lost 2 bases and the J gene lost 3 bases, with 12 bases spanning the gap. There are 15 residues in the CDR3. Germline V gene data show CDR1 as ENHRY and CDR2 as SYGVKD.

This rearrangement joins TRBV11-2 to TRBJ2-3; 10 bases are a match to TRBD2. J gave up 3 bases and V 2 bases, and 5 bases lay outside the gene matches. CDR1 is SGHAT, CDR2 FQNNGV, per germline. This CDR3 is built from 16 residues. The CDR3 loop reads CASSLQPAGGTDTQYF. DNA for the CDR3: TGTGCCAGCAGCTTACAACCAGCGGGGGGGACAGATACGCAGTATTTT.

This clone was counted once. The chain joins TRBV2 to TRBJ1-3, with D possibly TRBD1 on 5 matching bases. V was trimmed by 6 bases and J by 2 bases, leaving 17 bases between them. The germline V gene has CDR1 SNHLY and CDR2 FYNNEI. The CDR3 spans 16 residues. The CDR3, as DNA: TGTGCCAGCAGCGTCTTCAGCGGGGGAACTGGAAACACCATATATTTT. Translating it yields CASSVFSGGTGNTIYF.

V is TRBV7-2 and J is TRBJ2-5, with D maybe TRBD1 (6 bases). From germline, CDR1 is SGHTA and CDR2 FQGNSA. V was pared by 1 base and J by 4 bases, with 13 bases between. There are 15 residues in the CDR3. CDR3 loop: CASSLGLGHSETQYF. The CDR3 DNA sequence: TGTGCCAGCAGCTTAGGGCTGGGACATTCAGAGACCCAGTACTTC.

This sequence joins TRBV6-5 and TRBJ1-2; no clear D. With 10 bases removed from V and 8 bases from J, the gap between germline ends came to 20 bases. Germline CDR1 and CDR2: MNHEY and SVGAGI. The CDR3 length is 13 residues. The CDR3 nucleotides are TGTGCCACCTCCGGGTCTTCGATAAGGGGCTACACCTTC. It translates to CATSGSSIRGYTF.

This rearrangement joins TRBV7-9 to TRBJ1-2, with D perhaps matching TRBD1 (5 bases). Germline V gene sequence: CDR1 SEHNR, CDR2 FQNEAQ (reference sequence). CDR3 length equals 15 residues. V lost 1 base and J 8 bases, leaving 17 bases between the germline ends. The CDR3 loop is CASSLGTRDGGGYTF. DNA of the CDR3: TGTGCCAGCAGCTTAGGCACCCGGGACGGCGGGGGCTACACCTTC. The full variable domain, in which reference TRBV7-9 and TRBJ1-2 provide the parts outside the CDR3, is DTGVSQNPRHKITKRGQNVTFRCDPISEHNRLYWYRQTLGQGPEFLTYFQNEAQLEKSRLLSDRFSAERPKGSFSTLEIQRTEQGDSAMYLCASSLGTRDGGGYTFGSGTRLTVV.

The J gene is TRBJ2-7, the V gene TRBV6-1; D is perhaps TRBD2 (5 bases). The CDR3 covers 14 residues. Per germline, CDR1 MNHNS and CDR2 SASEGT. V lost 2 bases, J lost 0 bases, and 8 bases lay in between. The CDR3, as DNA: TGTGCCAGCAGTGAACTTGGGAGCTCCTACGAGCAGTACGTC. Its translation: CASSELGSSYEQYV.

The rearrangement links TRBV6-4 to TRBJ1-2; 10 bases align to TRBD1. The length of the CDR3 is 14 residues. Germline V gene lookup returns CDR1 MRHNA and CDR2 SNTAGT. The V and J ends lost 6 bases and 5 bases, in that order; junction bases with no gene match: 6. As DNA, the CDR3 is TGTGCCAGCAGCGTGACAGGGGGCGCTTATGGCTACACCTTC. It is translated as CASSVTGGAYGYTF.

The chain carries TRBV10-2 and TRBJ2-4; D not resolved. The CDR3 extends over 13 amino acids. Trimming stripped 0 bases from V and 6 bases from J, with 6 bases between. Germline V gene sequence: CDR1 WSHSY, CDR2 SAAADI. CDR3 in DNA: TGCGCCAGCAGTGAGTCAGTGGTAAACATTCAGTACTTC. Translated: CASSESVVNIQYF.

The CDR3 DNA follows: TGTGCCAGCAGTTACTCGATGACGGGGAGCAATCAGCCCCAGCATTTT. Protein: CASSYSMTGSNQPQHF. The chain uses TRBV6-5 and TRBJ1-5; D call uncertain. This CDR3 has 16 residues. Germline CDR1 and CDR2: MNHEY and SVGAGI. V lost 0 bases, J lost 1 base, and 10 bases lay in between.

The chain joins TRBV6-5 to TRBJ2-5; 9 nucleotides line up with TRBD2. Germline assignment: CDR1 MNHEY and CDR2 SVGAGI. The CDR3 is 15 residues long. V lost 0 bases to trimming and J lost 5 bases; unmatched junction nucleotides: 4. CDR3 sequence reads: CASSYSAGGRETQYF. The CDR3 nucleotides are TGTGCCAGCAGTTACTCGGCGGGGGGGCGGGAGACCCAGTACTTC.

This clone was recorded a few times. The chain combines TRBV29-1 with TRBJ1-5, with 9 bases lining up with TRBD1. In germline, CDR1 is SQVTM, CDR2 ANQGSEA. Trimming removed 7 bases from V and 5 bases from J; junction bases left unmatched: 9. This CDR3 is 14 amino acids long. CDR3 in DNA: TGCAGCGCATGGGACAGGGAGGCTGATCAGCCCCAGCATTTT. This encodes CSAWDREADQPQHF.

The chain is built from TRBV5-1 and TRBJ1-3, with 9 bases aligning to TRBD1. Germline V gives CDR1 SGHRS, CDR2 YFSETQ. V trimming: 4 bases; J trimming: 4 bases; junction bases outside the gene matches: 6. The CDR3 totals 15 residues. For the CDR3, the DNA is TGCGCCAGCAGCGTCGGGACAGGGAGAGGAAACACCATATATTTT. Translation gives CASSVGTGRGNTIYF.